The entry below gives a single T cell receptor beta chain sequence along with its context. Its target is unknown. The length of the CDR3 is 14 residues. The V end lost 6 bases, the J end lost 5 bases, and 17 bases lay between the germline ends. The germline CDR1 and CDR2 sequences are SGHRS and YFSETQ. The data originate from a study of T cells in localized non-small cell lung cancer. Regarding the study as a whole: Heterogeneity remains possible because sequencing was limited to only one tumor region. In uninvolved adjacent lung, T cell clonality reached its highest value, exceeding tumor. Adjacent lung was found to contain a median approximately 60 of the top 100 tumor clones.

Clones were sequenced by immunoSEQ multiplex PCR, and TCRdb holds only the in-frame ones, with some missing. The data show tens of thousands of clones, 86% seen once. This receptor was identified in a male donor at least 60 years old with stage II lung adenocarcinoma. The V and J genes are TRBV5-1 and TRBJ1-1; perhaps TRBD1 as D (5 bases). Sequencing used peripheral blood mononuclear cells, obtained before any cancer treatment. This chain's CDR3 is CASTSGVSETEAFF. The CDR3 nucleotides are TGCGCCAGCACCTCGGGGGTCTCAGAAACTGAAGCTTTCTTT.